This entry features one T cell receptor beta chain sequence. Its antigen is not identified. The data stem from a study of STAT5B mutations in CD4+ large granular lymphocyte leukemia. Study overall: The CDR3 'QG' motif was associated with a particular HLA allele among healthy donors.

In the study's own analysis: Lowest detectable productive clonotype frequency was 2.59 x 10-5. Here immunoSEQ multiplex PCR was the method, and the copy in TCRdb shows in-frame clones only, minus some. Clone size and the V and J calls come from that table; the DNA yielded D and trimming. The table records some 51,000 clones, more than 65% of them present only once. The CDR3 is made up of 15 amino acids. V lost 1 base, J lost 4 bases, and 17 bases lay in between. In germline, CDR1 is GTSNPN, CDR2 SVGIG (reference sequence). Whole-study results and caveats: TRBV06-family usage was enriched in top patient clones (8/27) versus controls (2/35).

This TCR came from a human donor in good health. This chain uses TRBV30 with TRBJ2-7, with D perhaps TRBD1 (5 bases). The sample consisted of CD4+ T cells from blood buffy coats. The CDR3 DNA reads TGTGCCTGGAGTGATGGACACCAACCCCCTTACGAGCAGTACTTC. This sequence encodes CAWSDGHQPPYEQYF.